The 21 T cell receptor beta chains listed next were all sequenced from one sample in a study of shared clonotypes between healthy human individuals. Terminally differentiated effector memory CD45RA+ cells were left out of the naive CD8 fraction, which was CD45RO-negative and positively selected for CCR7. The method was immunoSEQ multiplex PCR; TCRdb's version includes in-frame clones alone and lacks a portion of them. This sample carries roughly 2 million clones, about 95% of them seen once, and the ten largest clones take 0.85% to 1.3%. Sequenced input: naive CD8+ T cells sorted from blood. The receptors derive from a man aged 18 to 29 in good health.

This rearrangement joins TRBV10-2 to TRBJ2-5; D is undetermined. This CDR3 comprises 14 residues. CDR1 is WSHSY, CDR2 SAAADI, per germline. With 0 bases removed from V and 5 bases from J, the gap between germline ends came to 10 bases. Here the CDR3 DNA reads TGCGCCAGCAGTGAGTCGCGTAGGGTGGAGACCCAGTACTTC. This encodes CASSESRRVETQYF.

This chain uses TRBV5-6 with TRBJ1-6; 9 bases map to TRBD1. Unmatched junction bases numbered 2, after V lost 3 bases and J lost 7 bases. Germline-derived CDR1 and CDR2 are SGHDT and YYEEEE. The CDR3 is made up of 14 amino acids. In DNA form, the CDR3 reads TGTGCCAGCAGCTGGGGGACAGGGAATTCACCCCTCCACTTT. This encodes CASSWGTGNSPLHF.

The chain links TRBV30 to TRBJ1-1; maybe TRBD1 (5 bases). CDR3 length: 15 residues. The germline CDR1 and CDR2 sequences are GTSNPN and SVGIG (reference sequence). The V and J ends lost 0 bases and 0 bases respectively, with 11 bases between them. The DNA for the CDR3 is TGTGCCTGGAGTGTAACTCCAGGGATGAACACTGAAGCTTTCTTT. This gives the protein CAWSVTPGMNTEAFF.

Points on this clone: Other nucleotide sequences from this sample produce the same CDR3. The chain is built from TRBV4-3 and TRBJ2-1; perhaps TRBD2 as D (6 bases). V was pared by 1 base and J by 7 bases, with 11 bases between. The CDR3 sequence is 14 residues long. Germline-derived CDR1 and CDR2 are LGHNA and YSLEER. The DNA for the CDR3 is TGCGCCAGCAGCCAAGTGGAGGGAGTGAATGAGCAGTTCTTC. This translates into CASSQVEGVNEQFF.

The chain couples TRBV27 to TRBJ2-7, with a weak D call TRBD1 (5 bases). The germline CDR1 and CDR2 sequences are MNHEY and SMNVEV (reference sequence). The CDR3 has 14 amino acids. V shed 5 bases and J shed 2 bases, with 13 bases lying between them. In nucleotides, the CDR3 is TGTGCCAGCAGTCCCGCAAGGGGCCCCTACGAGCAGTACTTC. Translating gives CASSPARGPYEQYF.

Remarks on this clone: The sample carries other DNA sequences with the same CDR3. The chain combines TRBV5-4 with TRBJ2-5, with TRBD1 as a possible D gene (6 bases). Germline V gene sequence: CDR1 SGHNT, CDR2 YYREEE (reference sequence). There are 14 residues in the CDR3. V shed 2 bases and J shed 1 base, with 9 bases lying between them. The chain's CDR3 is CASSFRTAQETQYF. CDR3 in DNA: TGTGCCAGCAGCTTTCGGACAGCCCAAGAGACCCAGTACTTC.

The CDR3 region has the DNA TGTGCCAGCAGTGAAAGCGAACAAGGGACCCAGCCCCAGCATTTT. This sequence encodes CASSESEQGTQPQHF. The chain is built from TRBV2 and TRBJ1-5; maybe TRBD1 (5 bases). Germline V gene lookup returns CDR1 SNHLY and CDR2 FYNNEI. CDR3 length equals 15 residues. V lost 2 bases to trimming and J lost 7 bases, with 15 bases between them.

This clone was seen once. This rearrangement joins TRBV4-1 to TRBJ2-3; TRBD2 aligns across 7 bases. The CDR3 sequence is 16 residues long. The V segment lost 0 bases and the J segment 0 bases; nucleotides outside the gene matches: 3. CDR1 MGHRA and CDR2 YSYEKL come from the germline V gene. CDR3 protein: CASSQENSGSTDTQYF. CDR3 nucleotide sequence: TGCGCCAGCAGCCAAGAAAATAGCGGGAGCACAGATACGCAGTATTTT.

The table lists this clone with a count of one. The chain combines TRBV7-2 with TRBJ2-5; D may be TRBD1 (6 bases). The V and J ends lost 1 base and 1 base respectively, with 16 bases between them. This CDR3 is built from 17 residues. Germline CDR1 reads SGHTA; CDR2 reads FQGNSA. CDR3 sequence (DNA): TGTGCCAGCAGCTTAGACGTGTTGGGGGCCGCCCAAGAGACCCAGTACTTC. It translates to CASSLDVLGAAQETQYF.

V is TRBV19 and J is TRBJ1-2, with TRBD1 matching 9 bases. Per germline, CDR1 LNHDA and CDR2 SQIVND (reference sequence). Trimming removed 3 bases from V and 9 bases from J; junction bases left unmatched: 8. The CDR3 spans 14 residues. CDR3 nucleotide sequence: TGTGCCAGTAGTATTCCCGGGACAGGGCGGAGCTACACCTTC. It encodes CASSIPGTGRSYTF.

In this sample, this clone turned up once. This CDR3 reads CASSLSSDPSGEQYF. The CDR3 bases are TGTGCCAGCAGTTTATCGTCGGACCCCTCCGGCGAGCAGTACTTC. The V call is TRBV28, the J call TRBJ2-7, with D unresolved. CDR3 length: 15 amino acids. The V gene lost 1 base and the J gene lost 6 bases, with 16 bases spanning the gap. CDR1 MDHEN and CDR2 SYDVKM come from the germline V gene.

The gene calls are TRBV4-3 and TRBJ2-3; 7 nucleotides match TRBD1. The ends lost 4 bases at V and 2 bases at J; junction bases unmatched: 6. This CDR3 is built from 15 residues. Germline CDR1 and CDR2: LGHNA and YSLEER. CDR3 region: CASSLLTGSTDTQYF. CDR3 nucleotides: TGCGCCAGCAGCCTCTTGACAGGGTCCACAGATACGCAGTATTTT.

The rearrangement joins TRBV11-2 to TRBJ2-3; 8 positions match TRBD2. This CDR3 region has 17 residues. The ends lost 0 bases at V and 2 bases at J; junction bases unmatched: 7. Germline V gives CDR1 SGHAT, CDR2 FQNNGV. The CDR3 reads CASSLEASGRYTDTQYF. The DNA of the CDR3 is TGTGCCAGCAGCTTAGAGGCTAGCGGGCGGTACACAGATACGCAGTATTTT.

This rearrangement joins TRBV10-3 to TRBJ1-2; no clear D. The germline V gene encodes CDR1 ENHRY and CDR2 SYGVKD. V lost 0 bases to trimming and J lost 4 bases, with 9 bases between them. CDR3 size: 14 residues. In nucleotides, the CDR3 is TGTGCCATCAGTGAGTCGGTCAGCTTCTATGGCTACACCTTC. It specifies CAISESVSFYGYTF.

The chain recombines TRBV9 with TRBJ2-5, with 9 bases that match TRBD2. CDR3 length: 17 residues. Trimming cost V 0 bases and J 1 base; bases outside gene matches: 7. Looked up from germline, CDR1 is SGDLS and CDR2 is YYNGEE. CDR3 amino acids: CASSVGQAGGFQETQYF. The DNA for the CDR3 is TGTGCCAGCAGCGTAGGCCAAGCGGGGGGTTTCCAAGAGACCCAGTACTTC.

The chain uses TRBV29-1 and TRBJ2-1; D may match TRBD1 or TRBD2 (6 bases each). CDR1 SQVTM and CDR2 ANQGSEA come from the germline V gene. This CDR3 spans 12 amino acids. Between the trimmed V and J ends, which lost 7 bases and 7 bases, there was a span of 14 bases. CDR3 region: CSAHGGLNEQFF. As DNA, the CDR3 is TGCAGCGCCCATGGGGGGCTGAATGAGCAGTTCTTC.

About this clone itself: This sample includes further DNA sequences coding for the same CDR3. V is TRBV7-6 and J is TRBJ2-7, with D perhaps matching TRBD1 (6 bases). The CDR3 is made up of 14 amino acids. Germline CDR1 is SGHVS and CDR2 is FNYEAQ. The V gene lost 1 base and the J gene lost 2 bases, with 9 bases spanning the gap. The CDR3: CASSLGDTTYEQYF. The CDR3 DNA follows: TGTGCCAGCAGCTTAGGGGACACCACCTACGAGCAGTACTTC.

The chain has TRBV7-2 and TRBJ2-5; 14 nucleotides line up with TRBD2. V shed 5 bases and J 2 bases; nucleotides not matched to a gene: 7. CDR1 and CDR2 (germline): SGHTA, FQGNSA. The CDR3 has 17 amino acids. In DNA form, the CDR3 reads TGTGCCAGCAGCCCGGGACTAGCGGGGGACGGACAAGAGACCCAGTACTTC. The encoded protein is CASSPGLAGDGQETQYF.

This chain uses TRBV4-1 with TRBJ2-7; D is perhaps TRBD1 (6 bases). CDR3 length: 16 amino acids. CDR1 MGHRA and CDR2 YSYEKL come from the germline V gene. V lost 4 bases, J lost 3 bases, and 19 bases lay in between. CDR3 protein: CASSPAGGGTHYEQYF. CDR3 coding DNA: TGCGCCAGCAGCCCTGCGGGTGGGGGCACCCACTACGAGCAGTACTTC.

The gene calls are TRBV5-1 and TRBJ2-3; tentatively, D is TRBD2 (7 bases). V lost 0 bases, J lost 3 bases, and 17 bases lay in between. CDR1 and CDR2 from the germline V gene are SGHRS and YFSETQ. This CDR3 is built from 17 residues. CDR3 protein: CASSLGDKVGRTDTQYF. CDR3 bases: TGCGCCAGCAGCTTGGGGGACAAGGTCGGGAGGACAGATACGCAGTATTTT.

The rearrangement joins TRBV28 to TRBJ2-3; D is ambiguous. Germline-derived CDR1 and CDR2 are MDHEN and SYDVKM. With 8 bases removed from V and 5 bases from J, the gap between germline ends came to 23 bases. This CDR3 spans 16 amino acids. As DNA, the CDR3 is TGTGCCAGCGTACCTCAGGCTGGATATATCGGAGATACGCAGTATTTT. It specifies CASVPQAGYIGDTQYF.